This paragraph covers one T cell receptor (beta chain) sequence. This sample stems from a study of blood T cell repertoires in COVID-19. Per the authors' pipeline: Using reference gene primer amplification, nucleated cell counts were estimated. Method: immunoSEQ multiplex PCR; TCRdb's copy keeps in-frame clones and lacks some. V and J calls and clone size are as listed in that table; D and trimming were resolved from the DNA. Of tens of thousands of clones detected, around 88% appear once; the ten largest clones hold around 1%. Participant age was roughly 18 to 89 years, and participants resided in 24 US areas. The CDR3 is 15 amino acids. V shed 0 bases and J shed 8 bases, with 14 bases lying between them. CDR1 is SGHRS and CDR2 is YFSETQ in the germline V gene.

The rearrangement links TRBV5-1 to TRBJ1-4; D is perhaps TRBD1 (5 bases). The material sequenced was PBMCs or T cells enriched from blood (not recorded which). The receptor was isolated from a woman aged 50 to 60 with acute COVID-19. The CDR3 DNA reads as TGCGCCAGCAGCTTGGCCAGGGAGGTTCGCGAAAAACTGTTTTTT. Amino acids: CASSLAREVREKLFF.